Shown below are 2 T cell receptor beta chains from a single sample sequenced in a study of blood T cell repertoires in COVID-19. Sequencing was performed with immunoSEQ multiplex PCR; in TCRdb, only in-frame clones are kept and a portion is missing. This sample has 150,000 to 200,000 clones, with approximately 86% found just once. Sequenced input: peripheral blood. The receptors were gathered from a man aged 60 to 75 with acute or convalescent COVID-19.

The chain has TRBV28 and TRBJ2-3, with TRBD2 matching 7 bases. In germline, CDR1 is MDHEN, CDR2 SYDVKM. Unmatched junction bases numbered 8, after V lost 8 bases and J lost 3 bases. This CDR3 contains 14 residues. The CDR3 here is CASGTFSGTDTQYF. For the CDR3, the DNA is TGTGCCAGCGGAACCTTTAGCGGGACAGATACGCAGTATTTT.

The chain employs TRBV28 and TRBJ2-7, with 8 bases lining up with TRBD2. Germline V gives CDR1 MDHEN, CDR2 SYDVKM. The ends lost 6 bases at V and 12 bases at J; junction bases unmatched: 16. The CDR3 has 14 residues. The CDR3, as DNA: TGTGCCAGCAGCGGGAGGGGTACCGCCTCCCGGTGGTACTTC. Its protein is CASSGRGTASRWYF.